These 15 T cell receptor beta chains were all obtained from the same sample, sequenced in a study of graft-versus-host responses after intestinal transplantation. Their antigens remain unidentified. The repertoire was sequenced with immunoSEQ multiplex PCR; TCRdb's copy has only in-frame clones and lacks some. The table records about 110,000 clones, 90% to 95% of them present only once. Specimen: unstimulated CD8+ T cells sorted from spleen or lymph node cells, collected before transplant. These receptors were taken from a human donor who was the organ donor for an intestinal transplant.

This rearrangement joins TRBV27 to TRBJ2-1; D may be TRBD1 (5 bases). V was shortened by 8 bases and J by 5 bases, with 16 bases between the two germline ends. The CDR3 is 14 amino acids. Germline CDR1 is MNHEY and CDR2 is SMNVEV (reference sequence). As DNA, the CDR3 is TGTGCCAGCTTTAGGGGTACGGCGAACAATGAGCAGTTCTTC. This gives the protein CASFRGTANNEQFF.

This chain links TRBV20-1 with TRBJ2-2; D gene unclear. This CDR3 is built from 11 residues. Looked up from germline, CDR1 is DFQATT and CDR2 is SNEGSKA (reference sequence). V was shortened by 5 bases and J by 6 bases, with 7 bases between the two germline ends. CDR3 sequence: CSAPFAGELFF. CDR3 DNA sequence: TGCAGTGCTCCGTTCGCCGGGGAGCTGTTTTTT.

This clone came up once. V and J are TRBV9 and TRBJ2-5, with 8 bases identical to TRBD2. This CDR3 is 14 amino acids long. V trimming: 3 bases; J trimming: 4 bases; junction bases outside the gene matches: 5. Germline V gene data show CDR1 as SGDLS and CDR2 as YYNGEE. Written as DNA, the CDR3 is TGTGCCAGCAGCGGAGAAGCGGGAGTAGAGACCCAGTACTTC. Its translation is CASSGEAGVETQYF.

Regarding this clone: This same CDR3 is encoded by further DNA sequences in the sample. The rearrangement links TRBV27 to TRBJ2-7; D is possibly TRBD1 or TRBD2 (6 bases each). The V gene's germline CDR1 is MNHEY and CDR2 SMNVEV (reference sequence). This CDR3 spans 14 amino acids. The germline V and J ends were trimmed by 0 bases and 3 bases, with 9 bases remaining between them. CDR3 in amino acids: CASSLSGGLYEQYF. The CDR3 nucleotides read TGTGCCAGCAGTTTATCGGGGGGCCTCTACGAGCAGTACTTC.

This clone was recorded a few times. The rearrangement links TRBV6-5 to TRBJ2-7, with TRBD2 as a possible D gene (5 bases). This CDR3 is 13 amino acids long. Trimming stripped 3 bases from V and 4 bases from J, with 10 bases between. Germline V gene sequence: CDR1 MNHEY, CDR2 SVGAGI. CDR3 nucleotides: TGTGCCAGCAGTTATGGGCGGGCATACGAGCAGTACTTC. It is translated as CASSYGRAYEQYF.

For this clone: This same CDR3 is encoded by further DNA sequences in the sample. J is TRBJ2-5 and V is TRBV9, with D unclear. With 0 bases removed from V and 4 bases from J, the gap between germline ends came to 4 bases. From germline, CDR1 is SGDLS and CDR2 YYNGEE. CDR3 length equals 12 residues. The CDR3 loop is CASSVAGETQYF. The CDR3 nucleotides are TGTGCCAGCAGCGTAGCGGGAGAGACCCAGTACTTC.

This chain uses TRBV4-1 with TRBJ2-6; D remains unclear. Germline-derived CDR1 and CDR2 are MGHRA and YSYEKL. Deletions cut 0 bases from V and 0 bases from J, with 6 bases between. CDR3 size: 16 residues. The DNA of the CDR3 is TGCGCCAGCAGCCAAGACCCCTTCTCTGGGGCCAACGTCCTGACTTTC. As protein: CASSQDPFSGANVLTF.

The CDR3 spells CASSQDGSEAFF. Here the CDR3 DNA reads TGCGCCAGCAGCCAAGATGGGTCGGAAGCTTTCTTT. The chain links TRBV4-1 to TRBJ1-1, with unresolved D. The CDR3 is made up of 12 amino acids. In germline, CDR1 is MGHRA, CDR2 YSYEKL. The ends were cut back, 0 bases at V and 8 bases at J, with 7 bases in the middle.

CDR3 bases: TGCAGCGTACGGACTAGCGGGAGTTACGAGCAGTACTTC. Residues: CSVRTSGSYEQYF. The chain joins TRBV29-1 to TRBJ2-7, with 13 nucleotides matching TRBD2. CDR1 and CDR2 (germline): SQVTM, ANQGSEA. The CDR3 has 13 residues. V shed 6 bases, J shed 4 bases, and the junction held 3 bases outside the gene matches.

This chain uses TRBV30 with TRBJ1-2, with D hard to call. From germline, CDR1 is GTSNPN and CDR2 SVGIG (reference sequence). This CDR3 comprises 13 residues. V lost 3 bases, J lost 2 bases, and 10 bases lay in between. The CDR3 DNA reads as TGTGCCTGGAGGGTCTCGGGCAACTATGGCTACACCTTC. Residues: CAWRVSGNYGYTF.

The chain uses TRBV27 and TRBJ1-1; D is possibly TRBD1 (5 bases). The CDR3 contains 15 residues. Germline values: CDR1 MNHEY, CDR2 SMNVEV (reference sequence). The V and J ends lost 5 bases and 5 bases respectively, with 18 bases between them. The CDR3 region has the DNA TGTGCCAGCAGTCTTGGGGCCGGGACGGGTACTGAAGCTTTCTTT. It encodes CASSLGAGTGTEAFF.

This chain uses TRBV9 with TRBJ2-2; D ambiguous. The V gene's germline CDR1 is SGDLS and CDR2 YYNGEE. The CDR3 extends over 12 amino acids. Trimming left V 4 bases short and J 6 bases short, with 7 bases between. For the CDR3, the DNA is TGTGCCAGCAGCCCCCTTCCCGGGGAGCTGTTTTTT. It is translated as CASSPLPGELFF.

This clone showed up just once. The rearrangement links TRBV5-5 to TRBJ2-7, with TRBD1 identical over 9 bases. Trimming at V came to 0 bases and at J to 5 bases, leaving 9 bases not matched to a gene. CDR3 size: 16 residues. Looked up from germline, CDR1 is SGHKS and CDR2 is YYEKEE (reference sequence). DNA for the CDR3: TGTGCCAGCAGCTTGGACCTGCCCGGGACAGGGCACGAGCAGTACTTC. This codes for CASSLDLPGTGHEQYF.

The rearrangement uses TRBV6-4 and TRBJ2-6; 8 bases are a match to TRBD1. The J segment lost 0 bases and the V segment lost 3 bases, leaving 1 base of the junction unmatched. Germline CDR1 reads MRHNA; CDR2 reads SNTAGT. The CDR3 sequence is 16 residues long. CDR3 sequence: CASSEGTGSGANVLTF. CDR3 nucleotides: TGTGCCAGCAGTGAGGGGACAGGCTCTGGGGCCAACGTCCTGACTTTC.

Note on this clone: At the DNA level, this CDR3 is encoded by other sequences in the same sample as well. V usage is TRBV11-1 and J usage is TRBJ1-1; TRBD1 aligns across 9 bases. CDR1 is SGHAT, CDR2 FQDESV, per germline (reference sequence). The CDR3 is 18 amino acids. J gave up 0 bases and V 5 bases, and 13 bases lay outside the gene matches. CDR3 nucleotides: TGTGCCAGCAGCCAGCCCCCGGGACAGGGCCCCTTGAACACTGAAGCTTTCTTT. Translated, it gives CASSQPPGQGPLNTEAFF. The whole variable domain, filled in from reference TRBV11-1 and TRBJ1-1, reads EAEVAQSPRYKITEKSQAVAFWCDPISGHATLYWYRQILGQGPELLVQFQDESVVDDSQLPKDRFSAERLKGVDSTLKIQPAELGDSAMYLCASSQPPGQGPLNTEAFFGQGTRLTVV.